These 20 T cell receptor beta chains were sequenced from one sample in a study of blood T cell repertoires in COVID-19. The assay was immunoSEQ multiplex PCR, and TCRdb's table has in-frame clones only and misses some. Among fewer than 300,000 clones, roughly 86% were seen once, and the ten largest hold approximately 9.8%. Specimen: peripheral blood. The source is a man aged 35-49 years who had recovered from COVID-19.

This chain connects TRBV5-5 to TRBJ2-4, with a possible D match to TRBD2 (7 bases). The CDR3 length is 17 residues. From germline, CDR1 is SGHKS and CDR2 YYEKEE (reference sequence). V was pared by 2 bases and J by 0 bases, with 15 bases between. The CDR3 reads CASSLGGASLAKNIQYF. In DNA form, the CDR3 reads TGTGCCAGCAGCTTAGGGGGGGCCTCCTTAGCCAAAAACATTCAGTACTTC. The full variable domain, with the rest looked up from reference TRBV5-5 and TRBJ2-4, is DAGVTQSPTHLIKTRGQQVTLRCSPISGHKSVSWYQQVLGQGPQFIFQYYEKEERGRGNFPDRFSARQFPNYSSELNVNALLLGDSALYLCASSLGGASLAKNIQYFGAGTRLSVL.

CDR3 nucleotide sequence: TGTGCCACTACAGGGACAACGACTTCCACCGGGGAGCTGTTTTTT. Translating gives CATTGTTTSTGELFF. The chain couples TRBV6-5 to TRBJ2-2, with D possibly matching TRBD1 (6 bases). Germline loops: CDR1 MNHEY, CDR2 SVGAGI. The V and J ends lost 10 bases and 4 bases respectively, with 19 bases between them. The CDR3 is made up of 15 amino acids.

The V call is TRBV7-3, the J call TRBJ2-1; 7 bases fit TRBD2. V shed 1 base, J shed 7 bases, and the junction held 10 bases outside the gene matches. The length of the CDR3 is 16 residues. CDR1 SGHTA and CDR2 FQGTGA come from the germline V gene. The CDR3 reads CASSLNRLGGKNEQFF. As DNA, the CDR3 is TGTGCCAGCAGCTTAAATCGGCTGGGAGGGAAGAATGAGCAGTTCTTC.

The chain has TRBV7-2 and TRBJ2-3, with 11 bases identical to TRBD2. Germline V gene lookup returns CDR1 SGHTA and CDR2 FQGNSA. The CDR3 spans 14 residues. V dropped 10 bases and J dropped 1; count of bases not matched to a gene: 4. The CDR3 DNA reads as TGTGCCACCTCGACTAGCGGGGGCACAGATACGCAGTATTTT. Its protein is CATSTSGGTDTQYF.

The gene calls are TRBV2 and TRBJ2-7; TRBD1 matches 7 bases. Germline lookup yields CDR1 SNHLY and CDR2 FYNNEI. V lost 8 bases, J lost 0 bases, and 7 bases stayed unmatched. This CDR3 region has 14 residues. CDR3 DNA sequence: TGTGCCAGCTACTCGACAGGGAGCTCCTACGAGCAGTACTTC. It translates to CASYSTGSSYEQYF. Complete variable domain (other parts from reference TRBV2 and TRBJ2-7): EPEVTQTPSHQVTQMGQEVILRCVPISNHLYFYWYRQILGQKVEFLVSFYNNEISEKSEIFDDQFSVERPDGSNFTLKIRSTKLEDSAMYFCASYSTGSSYEQYFGPGTRLTVT.

The genes are TRBV6-2 or TRBV6-3 and TRBJ2-1; TRBD2 aligns across 11 bases. With V trimmed by 6 bases and J by 10 bases, 11 bases remained unmatched. The CDR3 loop spans 15 amino acids. The germline gives CDR1 MNHEY, CDR2 SVGEGT. This chain's CDR3 is CASSLSGGALGEQFF. The CDR3 DNA reads TGTGCCAGCAGCCTTAGCGGGGGGGCCCTGGGGGAGCAGTTCTTC.

The V and J genes are TRBV9 and TRBJ2-2; 9 bases are a match to TRBD2. There are 18 residues in the CDR3. Germline V lookup: CDR1 SGDLS, CDR2 YYNGEE. V lost 3 bases, J lost 6 bases, and 15 bases stayed unmatched. The CDR3 DNA reads as TGTGCCAGCAGCGATAACCTCATGGCGGGAGGGCCCTCCGGGGAGCTGTTTTTT. Protein sequence: CASSDNLMAGGPSGELFF.

This clone was counted once. V usage is TRBV19 and J usage is TRBJ1-2; tentatively, D is TRBD1 (5 bases). Germline assignment: CDR1 LNHDA and CDR2 SQIVND (reference sequence). The CDR3 has 15 amino acids. The ends were cut back, 7 bases at V and 0 bases at J, with 15 bases in the middle. In DNA, the CDR3 is TGTGCCAGTATCCCCGAGGCAGGGACTAACTATGGCTACACCTTC. Protein sequence: CASIPEAGTNYGYTF.

The chain links TRBV6-5 to TRBJ2-7; 14 bases match TRBD2. The germline V gene encodes CDR1 MNHEY and CDR2 SVGAGI. V lost 8 bases to trimming and J lost 2 bases; unmatched junction nucleotides: 5. CDR3 length equals 15 residues. In DNA, the CDR3 is TGTGCCAGCCGGGGACTAGCGGGAGCACCCTACGAGCAGTACTTC. It codes for CASRGLAGAPYEQYF.

CDR3 coding DNA: TGTGCCAGCAGCGTAGGGAGGCAGGGGGCGGACAATGAGCAGTTCTTC. Protein: CASSVGRQGADNEQFF. This chain links TRBV9 with TRBJ2-1; TRBD1 agrees at 8 bases. V was pared by 0 bases and J by 5 bases, with 7 bases of the junction left unmatched. CDR1 is SGDLS, CDR2 YYNGEE, per germline. The CDR3 has 16 amino acids.

The chain links TRBV4-2 to TRBJ2-5; maybe TRBD1 (6 bases). This CDR3 comprises 13 residues. Trimming stripped 4 bases from V and 8 bases from J, with 14 bases between. Germline CDR1 LGHNA, CDR2 YNFKEQ. The CDR3 is CASSPPLGATQYF. The CDR3 nucleotides are TGTGCCAGCAGCCCCCCCCTGGGGGCCACCCAGTACTTC.

The chain employs TRBV7-8 and TRBJ2-5; 11 nucleotides match TRBD2. With 6 bases clipped from V and 4 bases from J, the junction kept 7 bases outside the gene matches. CDR3 length: 15 amino acids. Germline values: CDR1 SGHVS, CDR2 FQNEAQ. The CDR3, as DNA: TGTGCCAGCAGGCCACTAGCGGGAGCGGGAGAGACCCAGTACTTC. This translates into CASRPLAGAGETQYF.

This chain connects TRBV7-8 to TRBJ1-5, with D tentatively TRBD1 (6 bases). V lost 5 bases to trimming and J lost 11 bases, with 16 bases between them. Per the germline V gene, CDR1 is SGHVS and CDR2 is FQNEAQ. This CDR3 spans 13 amino acids. Here the CDR3 reads CASSDGLRGSQHF. The CDR3 nucleotides read TGTGCCAGCAGCGACGGACTCAGGGGATCCCAGCATTTT.

The V and J genes are TRBV6-6 and TRBJ2-2, with D possibly matching TRBD1 (6 bases). Trimming removed 7 bases at V and 3 bases at J, with 9 bases between. The CDR3 loop spans 13 amino acids. Germline V gene lookup returns CDR1 MNHNY and CDR2 SVGAGI (reference sequence). CDR3 in DNA: TGTGCCAGCAACGAGGGGGACACCGGGGAGCTGTTTTTT. It translates to CASNEGDTGELFF.

The chain recombines TRBV6-5 with TRBJ1-4, with 8 nucleotides matching TRBD1. This CDR3 region has 15 residues. J lost 4 bases, V lost 5 bases, and 6 bases had no gene match. CDR1 MNHEY and CDR2 SVGAGI come from the germline V gene. CDR3 amino acids: CASSPRDRFNEKLFF. The CDR3, as DNA: TGTGCCAGCAGTCCTAGGGACAGGTTTAATGAAAAACTGTTTTTT.

The chain recombines TRBV19 with TRBJ1-2; maybe TRBD1 (6 bases). Trimming took 5 bases from V and 0 from J, leaving 13 bases between them. Germline V lookup: CDR1 LNHDA, CDR2 SQIVND (reference sequence). The CDR3 loop spans 15 amino acids. Here the CDR3 DNA reads TGTGCCAGTAGTGCCCGACAGGTAGCTAACTATGGCTACACCTTC. Translating gives CASSARQVANYGYTF.

This clone was detected once. V usage is TRBV7-3 and J usage is TRBJ2-3; possible D gene TRBD2, 5 bases. CDR3 length equals 15 residues. Germline V gene data show CDR1 as SGHTA and CDR2 as FQGTGA. V shed 5 bases and J shed 4 bases, with 16 bases lying between them. The CDR3 DNA reads as TGTGCCAGCAGCCCCGCGGGCAGAAGTGCAGATACGCAGTATTTT. It specifies CASSPAGRSADTQYF.

V gene TRBV7-6 combines with J gene TRBJ1-1; the match to TRBD1 covers 7 bases. The CDR3 consists of 18 residues. Germline loops: CDR1 SGHVS, CDR2 FNYEAQ. The ends lost 3 bases at V and 3 bases at J; junction bases unmatched: 16. The CDR3 sequence is CASSFFRQGDQIDTEAFF. CDR3 coding DNA: TGTGCCAGCAGCTTTTTCAGACAGGGAGATCAAATAGACACTGAAGCTTTCTTT.

The chain has TRBV2 and TRBJ2-1; TRBD2 might be the D (6 bases). V was clipped by 8 bases and J by 7 bases, with 15 bases between them. CDR1 is SNHLY and CDR2 is FYNNEI in the germline V gene. This CDR3 contains 13 residues. Here the CDR3 DNA reads TGTGCCAGCCTCCGGGAGTATGGAAATGAGCAGTTCTTC. It encodes CASLREYGNEQFF.

The chain carries TRBV19 and TRBJ2-4; D may be TRBD1 (6 bases). The CDR3 runs to 14 residues. The V end was cut by 7 bases, the J end by 12 bases, with 22 bases between. Germline CDR1 is LNHDA and CDR2 is SQIVND (reference sequence). The CDR3 nucleotides read TGTGCCAGTACCGTACAGGGTGATGAGGGGTCTCAGTACTTC. It yields the protein CASTVQGDEGSQYF.